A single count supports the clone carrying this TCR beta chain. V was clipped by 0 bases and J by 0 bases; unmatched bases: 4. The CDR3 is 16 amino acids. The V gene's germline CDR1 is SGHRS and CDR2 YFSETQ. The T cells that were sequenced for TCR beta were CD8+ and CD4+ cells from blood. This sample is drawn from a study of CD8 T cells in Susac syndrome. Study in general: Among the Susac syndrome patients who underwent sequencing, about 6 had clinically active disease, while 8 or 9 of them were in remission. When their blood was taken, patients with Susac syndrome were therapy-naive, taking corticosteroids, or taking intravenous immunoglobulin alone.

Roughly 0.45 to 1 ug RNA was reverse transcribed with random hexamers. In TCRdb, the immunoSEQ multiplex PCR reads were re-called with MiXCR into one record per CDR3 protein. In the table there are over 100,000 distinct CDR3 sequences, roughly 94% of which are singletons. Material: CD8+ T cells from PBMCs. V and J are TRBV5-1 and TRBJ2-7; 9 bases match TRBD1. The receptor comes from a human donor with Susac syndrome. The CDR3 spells CASSLVGTGSSYEQYF. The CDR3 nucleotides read TGCGCCAGCAGCTTGGTTGGGACAGGGTCCTCCTACGAGCAGTACTTC.